Sequencing of this T cell receptor (beta chain) was carried out in a study of chemoradiotherapy in HPV16-positive cancers. For the study at large: Functional T-cell assays on two HPV16-positive patients' cells defined candidate HPV-specific clones and common TCR motifs.

The CDR3 is made up of 12 amino acids. The germline V gene has CDR1 SGHNT and CDR2 YYREEE (reference sequence). The V gene lost 1 base and the J gene lost 6 bases, with 8 bases spanning the gap. TCRdb's table, derived via immunoSEQ multiplex PCR, lists solely in-frame clones and lacks some. The sample has 800 to 950 clones, 75% to 80% seen once. Points on this clone: Its antigen is not known.

Findings of the study overall: For HPV16-positive patients, expanding HPV-responsive T cells associated with longer recurrence-free survival. HPV-specific T cells were functionally defined from only two HPV16-positive patients.

The sequenced sample was tumor tissue, obtained from a patient who underwent chemoradiotherapy. This TCR was sampled from a human donor with HPV-associated anogenital cancer. The rearrangement links TRBV5-4 to TRBJ2-7; D call uncertain. CDR3 coding DNA: TGTGCCAGCAGCTTGCAGAGAGGCGAGCAGTACTTC. It codes for CASSLQRGEQYF.